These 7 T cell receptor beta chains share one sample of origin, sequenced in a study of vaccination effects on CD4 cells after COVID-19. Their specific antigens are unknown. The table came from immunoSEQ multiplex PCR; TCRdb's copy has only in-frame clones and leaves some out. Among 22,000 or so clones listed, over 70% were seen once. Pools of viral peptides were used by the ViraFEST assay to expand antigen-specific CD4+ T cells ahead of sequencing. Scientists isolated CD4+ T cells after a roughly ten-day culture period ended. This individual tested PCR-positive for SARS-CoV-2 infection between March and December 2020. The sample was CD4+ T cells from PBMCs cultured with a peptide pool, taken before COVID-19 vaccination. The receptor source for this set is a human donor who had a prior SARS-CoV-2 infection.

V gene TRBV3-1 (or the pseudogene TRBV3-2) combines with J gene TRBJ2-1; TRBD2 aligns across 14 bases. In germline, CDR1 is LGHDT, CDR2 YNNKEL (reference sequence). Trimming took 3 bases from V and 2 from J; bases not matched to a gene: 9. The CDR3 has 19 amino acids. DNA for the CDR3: TGTGCCAGCAGCCAGTACGGACTAGCGGGGGGTAATGCCTACAATGAGCAGTTCTTC. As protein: CASSQYGLAGGNAYNEQFF.

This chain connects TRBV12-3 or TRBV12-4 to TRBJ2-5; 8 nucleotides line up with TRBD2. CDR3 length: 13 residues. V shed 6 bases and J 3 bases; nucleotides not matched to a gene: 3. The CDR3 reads CASSSGGEETQYF. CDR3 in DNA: TGTGCCAGCAGCTCCGGGGGGGAAGAGACCCAGTACTTC.

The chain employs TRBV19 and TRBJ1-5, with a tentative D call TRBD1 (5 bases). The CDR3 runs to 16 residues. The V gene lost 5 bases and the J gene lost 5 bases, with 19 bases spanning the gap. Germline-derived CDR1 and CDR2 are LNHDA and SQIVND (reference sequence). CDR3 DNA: TGTGCCAGTAGTTCTTCGAGCGCAGGGCTATATCAGCCCCAGCATTTT. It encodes CASSSSSAGLYQPQHF.

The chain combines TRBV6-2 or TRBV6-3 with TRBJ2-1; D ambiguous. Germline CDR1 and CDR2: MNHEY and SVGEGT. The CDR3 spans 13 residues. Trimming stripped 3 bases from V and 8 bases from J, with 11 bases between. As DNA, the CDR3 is TGTGCCAGCAGTTATCGTCCCCCGTATGAGCAGTTCTTC. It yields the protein CASSYRPPYEQFF.

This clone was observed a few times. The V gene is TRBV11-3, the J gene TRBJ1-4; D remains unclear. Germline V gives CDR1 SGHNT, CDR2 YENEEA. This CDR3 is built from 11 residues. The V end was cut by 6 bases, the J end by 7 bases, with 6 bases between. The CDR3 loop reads CASSRREKLFF. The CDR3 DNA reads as TGTGCCAGCAGTCGTCGTGAAAAACTGTTTTTT.

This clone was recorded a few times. CDR3 DNA sequence: TGTGCCAGCAGCAAGAGCCCGGACAGCTACTACGAGCAGTACTTC. Its translation is CASSKSPDSYYEQYF. The J gene is TRBJ2-7, the V gene TRBV7-9, with D possibly being TRBD1 (6 bases). With 5 bases removed from V and 3 bases from J, the gap between germline ends came to 17 bases. Germline lookup yields CDR1 SEHNR and CDR2 FQNEAQ (reference sequence). The CDR3 extends over 15 amino acids.

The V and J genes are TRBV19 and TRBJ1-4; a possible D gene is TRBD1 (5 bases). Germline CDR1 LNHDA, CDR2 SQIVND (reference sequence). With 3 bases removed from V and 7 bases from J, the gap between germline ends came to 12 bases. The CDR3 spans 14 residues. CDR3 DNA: TGTGCCAGTAGTATCCCAGGGAGGGGTGAAAAACTGTTTTTT. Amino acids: CASSIPGRGEKLFF. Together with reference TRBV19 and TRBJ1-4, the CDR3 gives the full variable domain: DGGITQSPKYLFRKEGQNVTLSCEQNLNHDAMYWYRQDPGQGLRLIYYSQIVNDFQKGDIAEGYSVSREKKESFPLTVTSAQKNPTAFYLCASSIPGRGEKLFFGSGTQLSVL.